These 14 T cell receptor beta chains came from one sample sequenced in a study of T cell repertoires in cytomegalovirus infection. TCRdb itself ran the reads through MiXCR, one entry per CDR3 protein. The repertoire has 830,000 or so distinct CDR3 sequences, less than 35% of them found once; the top ten carry around 12%. These receptors lack a known antigen. Sequencing was performed on cultured CD8+ T cells from PBMCs, taken from culture after CMV antigen stimulation. All receptors come from a human donor in good health (CMV status not recorded). Some clones in this sample may be carry-over from other donors' samples.

The V gene is TRBV5-1, the J gene TRBJ1-1; D call uncertain. Trimming removed 0 bases at V and 3 bases at J, with 9 bases between. The CDR3 has 14 amino acids. Germline lookup yields CDR1 SGHRS and CDR2 YFSETQ. In DNA, the CDR3 is TGCGCCAGCAGCTTGGCCGGGCGCCACACTGAAGCTTTCTTT. It specifies CASSLAGRHTEAFF.

This chain joins TRBV27 and TRBJ2-2; D not certain. V shed 7 bases and J shed 5 bases, with 5 bases lying between them. The CDR3 runs to 11 residues. The germline CDR1 and CDR2 sequences are MNHEY and SMNVEV (reference sequence). CDR3 coding DNA: TGTGCCAGCACCCAGACCGGGGAGCTGTTTTTT. It codes for CASTQTGELFF.

V and J are TRBV15 and TRBJ2-7, with D possibly matching TRBD1 (6 bases). The germline CDR1 and CDR2 sequences are LNHNV and YYDKDF (reference sequence). CDR3 length: 15 amino acids. Trimming shortened V by 0 bases and J by 3 bases, and 12 bases separated the two germline ends. Here the CDR3 DNA reads TGTGCCACCAGCAGAGATATTGGGGGCAACTACGAGCAGTACGTC. This translates into CATSRDIGGNYEQYV.

This clonotype has only a few counts. The V and J genes are TRBV6-6 and TRBJ1-5, with D unclear. Germline CDR1 reads MNHNY; CDR2 reads SVGAGI (reference sequence). This CDR3 has 13 amino acids. Trimming took off 6 bases at V and 6 bases at J, with 12 bases between the two ends. The CDR3 here is CASRGREGQPQHF. The DNA of the CDR3 is TGTGCCAGCAGGGGCCGGGAGGGTCAGCCCCAGCATTTT.

The J gene is TRBJ2-7, the V gene TRBV12-3 or TRBV12-4; maybe TRBD2 (7 bases). The CDR3 has 14 amino acids. Trimming took 3 bases from V and 7 from J, leaving 16 bases between them. Here the CDR3 DNA reads TGTGCCAGCAGTTTGGAGGGGGGGACCCTGGAGCAGTACTTC. Translation gives CASSLEGGTLEQYF.

A remark on this clonotype: Being one base from a much bigger clone, this may be a read error. This chain uses TRBV12-3 or TRBV12-4 with TRBJ1-5; D is uncertain. The length of the CDR3 is 14 residues. Trimming took 2 bases from V and 3 from J, leaving 8 bases between them. CDR3 region: CASSLMGNNQPQHF. CDR3 sequence (DNA): TGTGCCAGCAGTTTAATGGGCAACAATCAGCCCCAGCATTTT.

This clonotype was detected ten times or more. The V and J genes are TRBV7-2 and TRBJ1-1; D unclear. The V gene's germline CDR1 is SGHTA and CDR2 FQGNSA. The CDR3 has 15 amino acids. Trimming cost V 2 bases and J 1 base, with 11 bases left between them. CDR3 sequence reads: CASSLSHWGNTEAFF. CDR3 DNA sequence: TGTGCCAGCAGCTTAAGTCATTGGGGGAACACTGAAGCTTTCTTT.

This clonotype was found a few times. This chain connects TRBV5-8 to TRBJ2-1; D is unresolved. The CDR3 spans 15 residues. Looked up from germline, CDR1 is SGHTS and CDR2 is YDEGEE. Between the trimmed V and J ends, which lost 6 bases and 3 bases, there was a span of 16 bases. The CDR3 spells CASTLEPQNYNEQFF. The DNA of the CDR3 is TGTGCCAGCACCCTTGAACCACAGAACTACAATGAGCAGTTCTTC.

The sample holds a few counts of this clonotype. This sequence joins TRBV7-9 and TRBJ2-3; 11 bases line up with TRBD2. V shed 2 bases, J shed 3 bases, and the junction held 7 bases outside the gene matches. Germline CDR1 reads SEHNR; CDR2 reads FQNEAQ (reference sequence). The CDR3 loop spans 17 amino acids. CDR3 coding DNA: TGTGCCAGCAGCTTACATCCGGGACTAGCGGCGACAGATACGCAGTATTTT. Encoded protein: CASSLHPGLAATDTQYF.

As DNA, the CDR3 is TGTGCCACGCGAAGCGGGGCTCGTGGCTACACCTTC. Translated, it gives CATRSGARGYTF. The genes are TRBV7-4 and TRBJ1-2; TRBD1 is a possible D gene (5 bases). Deletions cut 10 bases from V and 7 bases from J, with 16 bases between. The CDR3 loop spans 12 amino acids. Germline CDR1 SGHVT, CDR2 SQSDAQ.

This clonotype was observed a handful of times. The V and J genes are TRBV6-1 and TRBJ2-6, with 10 bases lining up with TRBD1. The CDR3 contains 20 residues. Germline V gene data show CDR1 as MNHNS and CDR2 as SASEGT. The J segment lost 2 bases and the V segment lost 4 bases, leaving 14 bases of the junction unmatched. The CDR3: CASSVNRAGQGRTGANVLTF. The DNA of the CDR3 is TGTGCCAGCAGTGTCAACCGCGCGGGACAGGGGCGGACTGGGGCCAACGTCCTGACTTTC.

This clonotype was seen more than once but under ten times. This chain connects TRBV19 to TRBJ1-1; 7 bases align to TRBD1. The CDR3 totals 16 residues. V shed 4 bases and J 2 bases; nucleotides not matched to a gene: 10. From germline, CDR1 is LNHDA and CDR2 SQIVND (reference sequence). CDR3 sequence reads: CASSNRDSVFNTEAFF. For the CDR3, the DNA is TGTGCCAGTAGTAATAGGGACAGTGTTTTCAACACTGAAGCTTTCTTT.

This CDR3 reads CASSRVLGYNEQFF. CDR3 sequence (DNA): TGTGCCAGCAGCCGCGTACTAGGGTACAATGAGCAGTTCTTC. The genes are TRBV6-2 or TRBV6-3 and TRBJ2-1; D perhaps matches TRBD2 (5 bases). In germline, CDR1 is MNHEY, CDR2 SVGEGT. The CDR3 covers 14 residues. Trimming stripped 6 bases from V and 4 bases from J, with 13 bases between.

The chain combines TRBV20-1 with TRBJ2-1, with 11 bases lining up with TRBD2. V lost 1 base, J lost 4 bases, and 6 bases stayed unmatched. CDR3 length: 16 residues. Per germline, CDR1 DFQATT and CDR2 SNEGSKA (reference sequence). CDR3 residues: CSARGISGGEYNEQFF. CDR3 sequence (DNA): TGCAGTGCTAGAGGCATTAGCGGGGGGGAGTACAATGAGCAGTTCTTC.